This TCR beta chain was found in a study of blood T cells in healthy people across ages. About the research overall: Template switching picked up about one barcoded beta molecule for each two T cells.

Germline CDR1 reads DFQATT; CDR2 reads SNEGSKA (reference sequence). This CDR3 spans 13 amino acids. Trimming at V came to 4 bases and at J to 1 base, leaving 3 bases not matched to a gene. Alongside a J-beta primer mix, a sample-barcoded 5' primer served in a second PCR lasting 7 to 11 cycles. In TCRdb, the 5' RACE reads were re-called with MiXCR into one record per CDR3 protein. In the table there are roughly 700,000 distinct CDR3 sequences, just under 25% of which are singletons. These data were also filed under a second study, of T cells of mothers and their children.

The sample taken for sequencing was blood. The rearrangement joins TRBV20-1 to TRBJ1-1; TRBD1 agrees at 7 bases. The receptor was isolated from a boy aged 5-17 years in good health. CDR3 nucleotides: TGCAGTGCTAAAGGGACAGCGAACACTGAAGCTTTCTTT. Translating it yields CSAKGTANTEAFF.